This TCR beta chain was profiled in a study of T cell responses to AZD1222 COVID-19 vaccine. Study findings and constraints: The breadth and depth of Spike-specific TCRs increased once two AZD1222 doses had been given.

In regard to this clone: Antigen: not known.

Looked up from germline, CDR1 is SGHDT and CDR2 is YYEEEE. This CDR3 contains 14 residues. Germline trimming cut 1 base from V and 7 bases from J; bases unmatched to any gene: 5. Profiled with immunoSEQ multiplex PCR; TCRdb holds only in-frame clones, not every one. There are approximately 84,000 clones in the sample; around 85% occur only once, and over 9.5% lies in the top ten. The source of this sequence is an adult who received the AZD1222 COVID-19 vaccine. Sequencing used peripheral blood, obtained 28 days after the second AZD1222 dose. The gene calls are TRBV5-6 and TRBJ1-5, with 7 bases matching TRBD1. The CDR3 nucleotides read TGTGCCAGCAGCTTGCGCCGACAGGGACAGCCCCAGCATTTT. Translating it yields CASSLRRQGQPQHF.